A selection of T cell receptor beta chains follows, all from one sample in a study of T cells after yellow fever vaccination. TCRdb called the 5' RACE reads again in MiXCR, with one record for every CDR3 protein. The sample shows some 340,000 distinct CDR3 sequences, around 10% of them seen only once. The sequencing here drew on CD4+ T cells sorted from PBMCs, taken 45 days after the yellow fever booster vaccination. These receptors all come from a man in his late teens or twenties who received the YFV17D yellow fever vaccine. Each CDR3 is given with its conserved first and last residue. The order of the fields is clone size, V gene, D gene, CDR3 length, J gene, CDR3 DNA, CDR3 protein. The D gene is left open where the match is weak. Part of the rows lack a size; the others show once, few, many or a class for expanded clones.

>few|TRBV20-1|TRBD1|16|TRBJ1-2
TGCAGTGCTATTCTGGGACAGGGGGCGCAGGTTGATGGCTACACCTTC
CSAILGQGAQVDGYTF
>NA|TRBV20-1|NA|15|TRBJ2-2
TGCAGTGCTAGAGTGAACAGGGCCGGCACCGGGGAGCTGTTTTTT
CSARVNRAGTGELFF
>few|TRBV18|TRBD2|15|TRBJ2-3
TGTGCCAGCTCCCGGACTAGCGGACTCACAGATACGCAGTATTTT
CASSRTSGLTDTQYF
>NA|TRBV6-5|NA|13|TRBJ1-2
TGTGCCAGCAGTACCCCCTTGGGAACTGGCTACACCTTC
CASSTPLGTGYTF
>many|TRBV11-2|NA|15|TRBJ2-3
TGTGCCAGCAGCTTGTTGGTGGGCCGCACAGATACGCAGTATTTT
CASSLLVGRTDTQYF
>NA|TRBV20-1|NA|15|TRBJ1-1
TGCAGTGCTAGACCTTTTGACAGGATGAACACTGAAGCTTTCTTT
CSARPFDRMNTEAFF
>few|TRBV6-5|TRBD2|17|TRBJ2-3
TGTGCCAGCAGTTACCGGGGTAGCGGGGGGGCCAAAGATACGCAGTATTTT
CASSYRGSGGAKDTQYF
>NA|TRBV27|TRBD2|15|TRBJ2-7
TGTGCCAGCAGTTCCATGACGGGGGGGCTCGGCGAGCAGTACTTC
CASSSMTGGLGEQYF
>few|TRBV5-1|NA|19|TRBJ2-2
TGCGCCAGCAGCTTGTTTGGGGGAGCAAGTACCGCGAACACCGGGGAGCTGTTTTTT
CASSLFGGASTANTGELFF
>NA|TRBV5-5|NA|14|TRBJ2-5
TGTGCCAGCAGCTTGCAGGGGCTAGCAGAGACCCAGTACTTC
CASSLQGLAETQYF
>NA|TRBV5-1|NA|15|TRBJ1-4
TGCGCCAGCAGGGCAGGCCGAGGGTCTAATGAAAAACTGTTTTTT
CASRAGRGSNEKLFF
>NA|TRBV7-2|NA|14|TRBJ1-2
TGTGCCAGCAGCTTAGAGTCAGGGTTGGGCGGCTACACCTTC
CASSLESGLGGYTF
>NA|TRBV4-2|TRBD1|17|TRBJ2-3
TGTGCCAGCAGCCAAGATTGGGCAGGGGGCCGCACAGATACGCAGTATTTT
CASSQDWAGGRTDTQYF
>few|TRBV20-1|TRBD1|13|TRBJ2-1
TGCAGTTCGCCTGACAGGGTAGGCGATGAGCAGTTCTTC
CSSPDRVGDEQFF
>few|TRBV7-9|NA|12|TRBJ2-1
TGTGCCAGCAGCTATCTCGGGCGTGAGCAGTTCTTC
CASSYLGREQFF
>few|TRBV7-9|TRBD2|15|TRBJ2-1
TGTGCCAGCAGCCATCGGACTAGCGGTGGGAATGAGCAGTTCTTC
CASSHRTSGGNEQFF
>NA|TRBV10-3|NA|12|TRBJ2-5
TGTGCCATCAGTGATCTCCGGGAGACCCAGTACTTC
CAISDLRETQYF
>NA|TRBV7-2|TRBD1|18|TRBJ1-4
TGTGCCAGCAGCCGAAAAGGAAACACCGGGACAGTGGGTGAAAAACTGTTTTTT
CASSRKGNTGTVGEKLFF
>NA|TRBV20-1|NA|13|TRBJ1-2
TGCAGTGCTAGAGATTCCCTCGTAGGTGGCTACACCTTC
CSARDSLVGGYTF
>few|TRBV4-2|NA|14|TRBJ1-4
TGTGCCAGCAGCCATCAGGGGTATAATGAAAAACTGTTTTTT
CASSHQGYNEKLFF
>few|TRBV28|NA|14|TRBJ1-1
TGTGCCAGCAGGAAAAGGACGGTGAACACTGAAGCTTTCTTT
CASRKRTVNTEAFF
>NA|TRBV12-3/TRBV12-4|NA|14|TRBJ2-1
TGTGCCAGCAGTTTGGGGAGTTTAGACAATGAGCAGTTCTTC
CASSLGSLDNEQFF
>many|TRBV5-4|NA|15|TRBJ2-1
TGTGCCAGCACCCGGCGGGACCTACTGAACAATGAGCAGTTCTTC
CASTRRDLLNNEQFF
>NA|TRBV11-2|TRBD1|14|TRBJ2-7
TGTGCCAGCAGCCCCAGACAGGGGTCGGGCGAGCAGTACTTC
CASSPRQGSGEQYF
>many|TRBV6-5|NA|13|TRBJ2-7
TGTGCCAGCAGTTACGGCTCCCAGGTGGAGCAGTACTTC
CASSYGSQVEQYF
>NA|TRBV7-2|NA|14|TRBJ1-1
TGTGCCAGCAGCTTAGAAGGGTGGTCAACTGAAGCTTTCTTT
CASSLEGWSTEAFF
>few|TRBV19|NA|15|TRBJ2-3
TGTGCCAGTAGTACCGGCAGGGGCGCTGGAGATACGCAGTATTTT
CASSTGRGAGDTQYF
>NA|TRBV12-3/TRBV12-4|TRBD1|14|TRBJ2-7
TGTGCCAGCAGTTTATCGGTGACAGGGTGGGAGCAGTACTTC
CASSLSVTGWEQYF
>NA|TRBV7-2|NA|19|TRBJ2-4
TGTGCCAGCAGCTTAAGGATCTCTTGGGCAACAGATGTACCAAACATTCAGTACTTC
CASSLRISWATDVPNIQYF
>NA|TRBV7-2|NA|17|TRBJ1-6
TGTGCCAGCAGCCCGACAGCCATGAGCTCCTATAATTCACCCCTCCACTTT
CASSPTAMSSYNSPLHF
>NA|TRBV7-2|NA|15|TRBJ1-5
TGTGCCAGCAGCTTCGGTATCTATAGCAATCAGCCCCAGCATTTT
CASSFGIYSNQPQHF
>many|TRBV6-5|TRBD1|15|TRBJ2-2
TGTGCCAGCAGTTACTACAGGGGGGACACCGGGGAGCTGTTTTTT
CASSYYRGDTGELFF
>NA|TRBV4-3|NA|14|TRBJ1-2
TGCGCCAGCAGCCTAGAAGGAAATTACTATGGCTACACCTTC
CASSLEGNYYGYTF
>NA|TRBV7-8|NA|15|TRBJ1-2
TGTGCCAGCAGCTTAGAAGGGGTTTTCTCCTATGGCTACACCTTC
CASSLEGVFSYGYTF
>NA|TRBV7-2|NA|15|TRBJ1-3
TGTGCCAGCAGCCCCCAGGCGGGATCTGGAAACACCATATATTTT
CASSPQAGSGNTIYF
>NA|TRBV7-2|NA|13|TRBJ1-4
TGTGCCAGCAGCTTGGGTTATAATGAAAAACTGTTTTTT
CASSLGYNEKLFF
>NA|TRBV18|NA|15|TRBJ2-7
TGTGCCAGCTCACGGGCCGGGGCAGGGACCTACGAGCAGTACTTC
CASSRAGAGTYEQYF
>NA|TRBV5-1|TRBD1|14|TRBJ1-2
TGCGCCAGCAGCTTGGGGGACAGGCCCTATGGCTACACCTTC
CASSLGDRPYGYTF
>many|TRBV5-4|TRBD2|16|TRBJ2-5
TGTGCCAGCAGCCCTAGCGGGGGGGAATTTCAAGAGACCCAGTACTTC
CASSPSGGEFQETQYF
>few|TRBV12-3/TRBV12-4|NA|13|TRBJ1-2
TGTGCCAGCGCCCAACAGACAGGCTATGGCTACACCTTC
CASAQQTGYGYTF
>NA|TRBV20-1|NA|14|TRBJ2-3
TGCAGTGCAAAACGGGGGACGGGCACAGATACGCAGTATTTT
CSAKRGTGTDTQYF
>NA|TRBV5-1|NA|14|TRBJ2-2
TGCGCCAGCAGAATGACATTGGGCGGCGGGGAGCTGTTTTTT
CASRMTLGGGELFF
>NA|TRBV3-1|NA|11|TRBJ2-6
TGTGCCAGCAGCCCGGGGTACGTCCTGACTTTC
CASSPGYVLTF
>NA|TRBV20-1|NA|15|TRBJ2-3
TGCAGTGCTAGGGTCCTAGTGGCTAGCACAGATACGCAGTATTTT
CSARVLVASTDTQYF
>NA|TRBV20-1|NA|14|TRBJ1-1
TGCAGTGCTAGAGATAGATGGCGGGGCACTGAAGCTTTCTTT
CSARDRWRGTEAFF